The subject of this entry is one TCR beta chain. The data belong to a study of T cells in Graves' hyperthyroidism and ophthalmopathy. Study overall: Peripheral blood was obtained at initial diagnosis, preceding any treatment.

The V gene lost 1 base and the J gene lost 2 bases, with 9 bases spanning the gap. The V gene's germline CDR1 is GTSNPN and CDR2 SVGIG (reference sequence). The CDR3 totals 13 residues. From RNA transcripts, TCR beta CDR3 regions were amplified. When the TCR CDR3 underwent first-round RT-PCR, the HTBI primer set was used. TCRdb re-derived calls from the multiplex PCR reads in MiXCR, one entry per CDR3 protein. The sample yields approximately 400,000 distinct CDR3 sequences, roughly 25% seen once. Uncontrolled infection, other autoimmune disease, pregnancy and lactation each barred patients from inclusion.

Sequencing was carried out using blood. The chain has TRBV30 and TRBJ2-7; tentative D call: TRBD1 (6 bases). The source of this sequence is a man between 50 and 59 years old with Graves' hyperthyroidism. The CDR3 DNA reads TGTGCCTGGAGTGCCGGGACACCCTACGAGCAGTACTTC. The encoded protein is CAWSAGTPYEQYF.